The clone carrying this T cell receptor (beta chain) was picked up one time. The V segment lost 0 bases and the J segment 2 bases; nucleotides outside the gene matches: 0. The germline CDR1 and CDR2 sequences are SGDLS and YYNGEE. The CDR3 contains 15 residues. The data belong to a study of blood T cell repertoires in COVID-19. TCRdb's table, derived via immunoSEQ multiplex PCR, lists solely in-frame clones and lacks some. The profile covers approximately 310,000 clones, with 80% to 90% appearing a single time and 1% taken by the ten largest. The TCR was taken from a man aged 45 to 65 with active or convalescent COVID-19. The chain has TRBV9 and TRBJ2-1, with 9 positions matching TRBD2. The sample was peripheral blood. The CDR3 nucleotides read TGTGCCAGCAGCGTAGGACTAGCGGCCTACAATGAGCAGTTCTTC. It specifies CASSVGLAAYNEQFF.